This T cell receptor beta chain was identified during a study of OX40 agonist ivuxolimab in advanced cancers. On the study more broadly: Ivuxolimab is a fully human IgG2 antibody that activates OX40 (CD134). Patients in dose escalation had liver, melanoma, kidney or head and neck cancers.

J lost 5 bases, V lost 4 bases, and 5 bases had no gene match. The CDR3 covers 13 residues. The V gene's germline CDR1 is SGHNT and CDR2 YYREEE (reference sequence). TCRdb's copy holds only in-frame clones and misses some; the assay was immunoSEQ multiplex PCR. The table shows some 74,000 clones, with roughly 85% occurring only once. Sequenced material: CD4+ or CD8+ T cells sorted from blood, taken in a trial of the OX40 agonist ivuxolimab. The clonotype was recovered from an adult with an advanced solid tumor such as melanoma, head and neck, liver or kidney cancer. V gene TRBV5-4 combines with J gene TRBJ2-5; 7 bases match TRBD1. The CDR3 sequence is CASSMTGLETQYF. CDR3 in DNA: TGTGCCAGCAGCATGACAGGGTTGGAGACCCAGTACTTC.